The clone carrying this T cell receptor beta chain was picked up one time. Its antigen is unidentified. Findings and caveats of the study: Larger-cohort validation covered only one TCR beta V-J rearrangement. Tumor memory CD4+ T cell TCR gene usage was found to cluster with blood and lymph node memory CD4+ cells and with lymph node naive CD4+ cells.

Constant-region reverse primers amplified full-length variable regions, followed by semi-nested Nested Universal Primer A PCR. In TCRdb, the 5' RACE reads were re-called with MiXCR into one record per CDR3 protein. The sample carries about 50,000 distinct CDR3 sequences, 25% to 30% recorded once. The ends were cut back, 5 bases at V and 5 bases at J, with 19 bases in the middle. The length of the CDR3 is 15 residues. The sample taken for sequencing was naive CD4+ T cells sorted from blood. Subset denoted: naive CD4+ T cells, CD4+CD45RA+CD25-. This TCR was sampled from a female donor with breast cancer. The rearrangement uses TRBV12-3 or TRBV12-4 and TRBJ2-7; D is possibly TRBD1 (6 bases). The CDR3 sequence is CASSARTVLRNEQYF. DNA of the CDR3: TGTGCCAGCAGTGCACGGACAGTTCTTCGGAACGAGCAGTACTTC.